Presented here are 32 T cell receptor beta chains from one specimen sequenced in a study of response to subunit inactivated influenza vaccine. A single record per CDR3 protein comes from TCRdb applying MiXCR to the RT-PCR reads. The sample has hundreds of thousands of distinct CDR3 sequences; approximately 24% are singletons. Sample: CD4+ T cells sorted from PBMCs, taken around 5 days after vaccination. Source of these receptors: a man aged 50 or older who received an inactivated influenza vaccine.

This clonotype has more than one count but fewer than ten. The chain has TRBV7-3 and TRBJ1-6; maybe TRBD1 (5 bases). Between the trimmed V and J ends, which lost 2 bases and 6 bases, there was a span of 14 bases. The CDR3 loop spans 16 amino acids. Germline lookup yields CDR1 SGHTA and CDR2 FQGTGA. The CDR3, as DNA: TGTGCCAGCAGCTTATCTGAGGCAGGGCTTAATTCACCCCTCCACTTT. Its protein is CASSLSEAGLNSPLHF.

This clonotype has a handful of counts. The rearrangement joins TRBV5-1 to TRBJ2-5; D might be TRBD1 (6 bases). Trimming left V 4 bases short and J 2 bases short, with 18 bases between. The CDR3 extends over 16 amino acids. In germline, CDR1 is SGHRS, CDR2 YFSETQ. CDR3 residues: CASSIRQDLRQETQYF. CDR3 bases: TGCGCCAGCAGCATTCGACAGGATCTCCGACAAGAGACCCAGTACTTC.

This clonotype was counted between two and nine times. The V call is TRBV7-2, the J call TRBJ2-2; maybe TRBD2 (7 bases). CDR1 SGHTA and CDR2 FQGNSA come from the germline V gene. The length of the CDR3 is 17 residues. The ends were cut back, 3 bases at V and 4 bases at J, with 18 bases in the middle. The CDR3 here is CASSLWGGQGITGELFF. In nucleotides, the CDR3 is TGTGCCAGCAGCTTGTGGGGGGGGCAGGGAATCACCGGGGAGCTGTTTTTT.

The genes are TRBV18 and TRBJ2-7, with D perhaps assigned TRBD1 or TRBD2 (7 bases each). V shed 3 bases and J shed 2 bases, with 14 bases lying between them. This CDR3 has 15 amino acids. Germline CDR1 KGHSH, CDR2 LQKENI. The CDR3 reads CASSPTRGGAYEQYF. The CDR3 DNA reads as TGTGCCAGCTCACCCACCAGGGGGGGGGCCTACGAGCAGTACTTC.

The table lists this clonotype with a few counts. The genes are TRBV20-1 and TRBJ2-7, with D hard to call. This CDR3 is built from 12 residues. Trimming took off 5 bases at V and 2 bases at J, with 10 bases between the two ends. The germline V gene encodes CDR1 DFQATT and CDR2 SNEGSKA (reference sequence). The CDR3 nucleotides read TGCAGTGCTCTCCTCCCTACCTACGAGCAGTACTTC. It encodes CSALLPTYEQYF.

This clonotype was found once. The chain has TRBV29-1 and TRBJ1-4; 9 bases agree with TRBD1. Germline V gene data show CDR1 as SQVTM and CDR2 as ANQGSEA. The CDR3 runs to 13 residues. Trimming took 7 bases from V and 5 from J; bases not matched to a gene: 5. CDR3 nucleotides: TGCAGCGCCATCGGACAGGGGAATGAAAAACTGTTTTTT. Its protein product is CSAIGQGNEKLFF.

This clonotype occurred a few times. The rearrangement uses TRBV7-2 and TRBJ1-4, with TRBD1 identical over 7 bases. The junction had 11 bases not matched to a gene; V was cut back by 5 bases and J by 8 bases. The CDR3 is 15 amino acids. The germline V gene has CDR1 SGHTA and CDR2 FQGNSA. As DNA, the CDR3 is TGTGCCAGCAGCGCAACCCACAGGGGAGGGGAAAAACTGTTTTTT. This gives the protein CASSATHRGGEKLFF.

This clonotype was seen a few times. The chain couples TRBV6-2 or TRBV6-3 to TRBJ2-3; D gene unclear. The CDR3 runs 12 residues. Germline loops: CDR1 MNHEY, CDR2 SVGEGT. The V and J ends lost 6 bases and 8 bases respectively, with 12 bases between them. The CDR3: CASSRTRSTQYF. Here the CDR3 DNA reads TGTGCCAGCAGCCGGACCCGAAGTACGCAGTATTTT.

This clonotype was observed a handful of times. V gene TRBV7-3 combines with J gene TRBJ2-5; D is possibly TRBD2 (6 bases). V lost 1 base and J 1 base, leaving 10 bases between the germline ends. Germline loops: CDR1 SGHTA, CDR2 FQGTGA. There are 15 residues in the CDR3. Written as DNA, the CDR3 is TGTGCCAGCAGCTTAAGCGGGACGGCCCAAGAGACCCAGTACTTC. Its translation is CASSLSGTAQETQYF.

In its sample, this clonotype was seen many times. The chain links TRBV29-1 to TRBJ1-2, with 7 bases fitting TRBD1. This CDR3 has 14 amino acids. Trimming removed 0 bases from V and 8 bases from J; junction bases left unmatched: 9. The germline V gene encodes CDR1 SQVTM and CDR2 ANQGSEA. As DNA, the CDR3 is TGCAGCGTTGAAGACCGAGGGGGCGGATGGGGCTACACCTTC. Its protein product is CSVEDRGGGWGYTF.

This clonotype was picked up a small number of times. This chain's CDR3 is CASSGLAGGPWSYNEQFF. The CDR3 coding sequence is TGTGCCAGCAGTGGACTAGCGGGAGGGCCGTGGTCCTACAATGAGCAGTTCTTC. The rearrangement links TRBV3-1 to TRBJ2-1, with 15 nucleotides matching TRBD2. The CDR3 length is 18 residues. Germline lookup yields CDR1 LGHDT and CDR2 YNNKEL (reference sequence). With V trimmed by 6 bases and J by 1 base, 7 bases remained unmatched.

The V and J genes are TRBV7-9 and TRBJ2-3; D possibly corresponds to TRBD1 (5 bases). The CDR3 consists of 15 residues. Looked up from germline, CDR1 is SEHNR and CDR2 is FQNEAQ (reference sequence). The ends were cut back, 4 bases at V and 3 bases at J, with 14 bases in the middle. The CDR3 DNA is TGTGCCAGCAGCTCCTTGGGGCGGTGGACAGATACGCAGTATTTT. It encodes CASSSLGRWTDTQYF.

The J gene is TRBJ2-5, the V gene TRBV6-2 or TRBV6-3; perhaps D is TRBD1 or TRBD2 (5 bases each). The CDR3 contains 15 residues. Germline CDR1 and CDR2: MNHEY and SVGEGT. V lost 7 bases to trimming and J lost 4 bases, with 19 bases between them. This CDR3 is CASTSWGTRRETQYF. Here the CDR3 DNA reads TGTGCCAGCACATCTTGGGGGACCCGCCGAGAGACCCAGTACTTC.

In its sample, this clonotype was seen a few times. The chain uses TRBV9 and TRBJ2-1; 7 bases are shared with TRBD1. CDR3 length: 13 residues. Germline V gene data show CDR1 as SGDLS and CDR2 as YYNGEE. The ends lost 3 bases at V and 9 bases at J; junction bases unmatched: 6. The CDR3 bases are TGTGCCAGCAGCGCGACAGGGATGGCTGAGCAGTTCTTC. It specifies CASSATGMAEQFF. Drawing the rest from reference TRBV9 and TRBJ2-1, the complete variable domain is DSGVTQTPKHLITATGQRVTLRCSPRSGDLSVYWYQQSLDQGLQFLIQYYNGEERAKGNILERFSAQQFPDLHSELNLSSLELGDSALYFCASSATGMAEQFFGPGTRLTVL.

J is TRBJ1-2 and V is TRBV7-8; perhaps TRBD1 as D (5 bases). V was clipped by 2 bases and J by 7 bases, with 11 bases between them. The CDR3 sequence is 13 residues long. Germline V CDR1 and CDR2: SGHVS, FQNEAQ. The CDR3 reads CASSLSTVGGYTF. CDR3 in DNA: TGTGCCAGCAGCTTATCGACAGTCGGTGGCTACACCTTC.

The chain has TRBV9 and TRBJ2-7; TRBD2 is a possible D gene (5 bases). Germline CDR1 and CDR2: SGDLS and YYNGEE. This CDR3 is built from 15 residues. V was clipped by 0 bases and J by 1 base, with 11 bases between them. CDR3 amino acids: CASSVGDRGSYEQYF. DNA for the CDR3: TGTGCCAGCAGCGTAGGGGATCGGGGTTCCTACGAGCAGTACTTC.

This clonotype was seen a handful of times. J is TRBJ2-3 and V is TRBV11-2; 10 nucleotides match TRBD2. CDR1 is SGHAT and CDR2 is FQNNGV in the germline V gene. Trimming removed 5 bases from V and 0 bases from J; junction bases left unmatched: 5. The CDR3 is made up of 16 amino acids. CDR3 amino acids: CASSAISGGSTDTQYF. DNA of the CDR3: TGTGCCAGCAGCGCGATTAGCGGGGGGAGCACAGATACGCAGTATTTT.

This clonotype occurred many times. This sequence joins TRBV18 and TRBJ1-2; D unresolved. This CDR3 spans 13 amino acids. Trimming pared 3 bases from V and 5 bases from J, leaving 10 bases between. Germline CDR1 KGHSH, CDR2 LQKENI. The CDR3 spells CASSPDGLYGYTF. In DNA, the CDR3 is TGTGCCAGCTCACCCGACGGGTTATATGGCTACACCTTC.

This clonotype was detected a few times. The rearrangement links TRBV11-2 to TRBJ2-7; 10 bases align to TRBD1. The CDR3 has 17 residues. Germline V gene data show CDR1 as SGHAT and CDR2 as FQNNGV. The V segment lost 3 bases and the J segment 4 bases; nucleotides outside the gene matches: 12. CDR3 protein: CASSFTHSGTGEYEQYF. DNA for the CDR3: TGTGCCAGCAGCTTCACTCACTCCGGGACAGGGGAATACGAGCAGTACTTC.

V and J are TRBV20-1 and TRBJ1-2; D is possibly TRBD1 (6 bases). V lost 1 base and J lost 4, with 16 bases in between. The CDR3 loop spans 15 amino acids. Per the germline V gene, CDR1 is DFQATT and CDR2 is SNEGSKA (reference sequence). The CDR3 nucleotides read TGCAGTGCTAGAGTGGCGGGGGGCGCGGCCTATGGCTACACCTTC. Its translation is CSARVAGGAAYGYTF.

V usage is TRBV28 and J usage is TRBJ1-5, with 10 bases identical to TRBD1. Germline V gene data show CDR1 as MDHEN and CDR2 as SYDVKM. The CDR3 totals 18 residues. V shed 3 bases and J 4 bases; nucleotides not matched to a gene: 12. CDR3 in amino acids: CASSLMIADRGRNQPQHF. DNA of the CDR3: TGTGCCAGCAGTTTGATGATCGCGGACAGGGGGAGGAATCAGCCCCAGCATTTT.

This clonotype was observed a handful of times. This sequence joins TRBV28 and TRBJ2-7; 11 bases line up with TRBD2. CDR1 MDHEN and CDR2 SYDVKM come from the germline V gene. V lost 8 bases to trimming and J lost 2 bases; unmatched junction nucleotides: 11. The CDR3 has 16 amino acids. CDR3 sequence: CASRGPGLAAAYEQYF. The CDR3 region has the DNA TGTGCCAGCCGAGGACCGGGACTAGCGGCTGCCTACGAGCAGTACTTC.

V is TRBV20-1 and J is TRBJ2-7; the D gene could be TRBD1 or TRBD2 (6 bases each). The germline V gene encodes CDR1 DFQATT and CDR2 SNEGSKA (reference sequence). CDR3 length: 12 amino acids. V was shortened by 3 bases and J by 3 bases, with 9 bases between the two germline ends. The DNA for the CDR3 is TGCAGTGCTAGGGAGGGGGACTACGAGCAGTACTTC. Protein: CSAREGDYEQYF.

This chain connects TRBV12-1 to TRBJ2-1; the D call in the table, TRBD2, was not verified against the DNA. TRBV12-1 is annotated as a pseudogene. This CDR3 contains 18 residues. The CDR3 sequence: CASSFASGRAGSYNEQFF. CDR3 DNA: TGTGCCAGCAGCTTTGCTAGCGGGAGGGCCGGGTCCTACAATGAGCAGTTCTTC.

This rearrangement joins TRBV5-1 to TRBJ2-2; 8 bases align to TRBD2. The V gene end was trimmed by 6 bases and the J gene end by 7 bases; junction bases not matched to a gene: 11. CDR1 is SGHRS, CDR2 YFSETQ, per germline. The CDR3 sequence is 15 residues long. The DNA of the CDR3 is TGCGCCAGCACCCCGTCGGGGGGGGCTTTCGGGGAGCTGTTTTTT. Protein sequence: CASTPSGGAFGELFF.

The rearrangement uses TRBV30 and TRBJ2-2, with D possibly TRBD1 on 5 matching bases. Trimming pared 3 bases from V and 0 bases from J, leaving 11 bases between. Germline CDR1 and CDR2: GTSNPN and SVGIG (reference sequence). The CDR3 is 15 residues long. Written as DNA, the CDR3 is TGTGCCTGGAGAACAGGAGCCTCGAACACCGGGGAGCTGTTTTTT. Protein: CAWRTGASNTGELFF.

The chain has TRBV15 and TRBJ2-3; tentatively, D is TRBD2 (5 bases). The V end lost 1 base, the J end lost 4 bases, and 9 bases lay between the germline ends. The CDR3 has 14 amino acids. From germline, CDR1 is LNHNV and CDR2 YYDKDF (reference sequence). As DNA, the CDR3 is TGTGCCACCAGCAGAGCTGAGGACTCAGATACGCAGTATTTT. Amino acid sequence: CATSRAEDSDTQYF.

This clonotype appeared many times. The V call is TRBV12-3 or TRBV12-4, the J call TRBJ2-1; tentative D call: TRBD2 (6 bases). V lost 5 bases, J lost 6 bases, and 20 bases lay in between. The CDR3 contains 16 residues. DNA for the CDR3: TGTGCCAGCAGTCCCACCATAGCGGTTGTTGGCAATGAGCAGTTCTTC. Translating gives CASSPTIAVVGNEQFF.

In this sample, this clonotype turned up a few times. V gene TRBV9 combines with J gene TRBJ2-7, with 11 bases identical to TRBD2. With V trimmed by 3 bases and J by 4 bases, 3 bases remained unmatched. Germline-derived CDR1 and CDR2 are SGDLS and YYNGEE. The CDR3 runs 14 residues. As DNA, the CDR3 is TGTGCCAGCAGCGCCGGGACTAGCGGTTACGAGCAGTACTTC. Translating gives CASSAGTSGYEQYF.

With regard to this clonotype: Germline is not matched at one junction end, which may reflect a read error. The CDR3 reads CASKTGTGVSGELLF. The CDR3 DNA sequence: TGTGCCAGCAAAACCGGGACAGGGGTTTCCGGGGAGCTGCTTTTT. This chain uses TRBV12-3 or TRBV12-4 with TRBJ2-2; the match to TRBD1 covers 10 bases. The CDR3 sequence is 15 residues long.

CDR3 region: CSARKDRGETQYF. As DNA, the CDR3 is TGCAGTGCTAGAAAGGACAGGGGAGAGACCCAGTACTTC. The chain employs TRBV20-1 and TRBJ2-5, with TRBD1 matching 9 bases. Germline V gene sequence: CDR1 DFQATT, CDR2 SNEGSKA (reference sequence). This CDR3 comprises 13 residues. V gave up 2 bases and J gave up 4 bases; unmatched junction bases: 2.

The chain carries TRBV9 and TRBJ2-4; 9 bases agree with TRBD1. Germline V gene data show CDR1 as SGDLS and CDR2 as YYNGEE. The CDR3 consists of 17 residues. With 0 bases clipped from V and 1 base from J, the junction kept 5 bases outside the gene matches. CDR3 loop: CASSVATGGAAKNIQYF. CDR3 DNA: TGTGCCAGCAGCGTAGCAACAGGGGGCGCGGCCAAAAACATTCAGTACTTC. Based on the CDR3 plus reference TRBV9 and TRBJ2-4, the full variable domain is DSGVTQTPKHLITATGQRVTLRCSPRSGDLSVYWYQQSLDQGLQFLIQYYNGEERAKGNILERFSAQQFPDLHSELNLSSLELGDSALYFCASSVATGGAAKNIQYFGAGTRLSVL.